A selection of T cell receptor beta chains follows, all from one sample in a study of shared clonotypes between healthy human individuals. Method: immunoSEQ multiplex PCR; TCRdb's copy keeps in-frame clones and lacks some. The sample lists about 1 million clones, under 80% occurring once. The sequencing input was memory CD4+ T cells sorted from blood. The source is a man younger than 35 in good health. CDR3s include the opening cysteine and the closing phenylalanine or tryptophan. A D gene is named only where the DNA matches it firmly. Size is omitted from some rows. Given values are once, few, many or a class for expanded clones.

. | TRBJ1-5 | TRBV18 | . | TGTGCCAGCTCATCGGGGGCGGAGGACAATCAGCCCCAGCATTTT | CASSSGAEDNQPQHF
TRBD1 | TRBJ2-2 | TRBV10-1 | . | TGCGCCAGCTCCGGCCGTCAAAGACAGGGGGCCGTCGGGGAGCTGTTTTTT | CASSGRQRQGAVGELFF
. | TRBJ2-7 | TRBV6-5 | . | TGTGCCAGCAGTTACAGCCGTGCAGGGACCCATCACGAGCAGTACTTC | CASSYSRAGTHHEQYF
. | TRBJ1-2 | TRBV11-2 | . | TGTGCCAGCAGCGACCAGGGGACGGGCTATGGCTACACCTTC | CASSDQGTGYGYTF
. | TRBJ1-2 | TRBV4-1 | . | TGCGCCAGCAGCCAAGAAATACAGGCCACTAACTATGGCTACACCTTC | CASSQEIQATNYGYTF
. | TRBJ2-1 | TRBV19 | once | TGTGCCAGTACCAGGGGGGGACCCTACAATGAGCAGTTCTTC | CASTRGGPYNEQFF
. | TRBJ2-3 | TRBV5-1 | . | TGCGCCAGCAAGCCGGGAGATTGGGGCACAGATACGCAGTATTTT | CASKPGDWGTDTQYF
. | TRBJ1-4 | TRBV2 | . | TGTGCCAGCAGTGAAGCGCTCGGCTTACTGGATGAAAAACTGTTTTTT | CASSEALGLLDEKLFF
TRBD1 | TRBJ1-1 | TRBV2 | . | TGTGCCAGTCGGGACAGGCGTTTGTTGGGCACTGAAGCTTTCTTT | CASRDRRLLGTEAFF
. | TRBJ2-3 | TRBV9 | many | TGTGCCAGCAGCGTAGGGGCACCCACAGATACGCAGTATTTT | CASSVGAPTDTQYF
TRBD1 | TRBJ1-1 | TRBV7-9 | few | TGTGCCAGCAGCCGGGGACAGGGGCAAGGTGAAGCTTTCTTT | CASSRGQGQGEAFF
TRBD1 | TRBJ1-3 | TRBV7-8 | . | TGTGCCAGCAGCCAGGGAACAGGGGGAGCAGGAAACACCATATATTTT | CASSQGTGGAGNTIYF
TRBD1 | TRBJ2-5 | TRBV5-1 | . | TGCGCCAGCAGCCCTATGGACAGGGGAGAGACCCAGTACTTC | CASSPMDRGETQYF
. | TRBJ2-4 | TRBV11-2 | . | TGTGCCAGCAGCTTAGCACAGGGACGAGGCATTCAGTACTTC | CASSLAQGRGIQYF
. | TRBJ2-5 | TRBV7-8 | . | TGTGCCAGCAGCTTAATTTTCTTAGGACCAGAAGAGACCCAGTACTTC | CASSLIFLGPEETQYF
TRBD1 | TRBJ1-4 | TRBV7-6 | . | TGTGCCAGCAGCGCCGAGGGACAGGCTAATGAAAAACTGTTTTTT | CASSAEGQANEKLFF
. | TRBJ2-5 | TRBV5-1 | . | TGCGCCAGCAGCGAGGGGGGGCCCGGGGAGACCCAGTACTTC | CASSEGGPGETQYF
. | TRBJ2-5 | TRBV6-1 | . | TGTGCCAGCAGTGAATCGGGCAGCCAAGAGACCCAGTACTTC | CASSESGSQETQYF
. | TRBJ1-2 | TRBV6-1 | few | TGTGCCAGCAGTGGTATATGGAGGGGTCTTAGGAACTATGGCTACACCTTC | CASSGIWRGLRNYGYTF
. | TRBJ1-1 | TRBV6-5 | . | TGTGCCAGCAGTCGGTTGCAGGGAGAAGCTTTCTTT | CASSRLQGEAFF
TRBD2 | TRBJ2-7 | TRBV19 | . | TGTGCCAGTAGTACCCCCAGCGGGGGGGCCTACGAGCAGTACTTC | CASSTPSGGAYEQYF
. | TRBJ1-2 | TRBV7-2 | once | TGTGCCAGCAGCCCCCATCCGGAGGGCTATGGCTACACCTTC | CASSPHPEGYGYTF
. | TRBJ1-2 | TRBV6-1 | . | TGTGCCAGCACTAACCCCTTTACCAGGGGCTACACCTTC | CASTNPFTRGYTF
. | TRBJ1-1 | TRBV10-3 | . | TGTGCCATCATGAACAGCTTGAACACTGAAGCTTTCTTT | CAIMNSLNTEAFF
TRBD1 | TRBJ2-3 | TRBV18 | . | TGTGCCAGCTCATCGGGGACAGGCCTCGCCGCTAGCACAGATACGCAGTATTTT | CASSSGTGLAASTDTQYF
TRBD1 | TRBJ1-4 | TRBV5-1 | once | TGCGCCAGCAGCTCGGGACAGGGGAGGGGAGATGAAAAACTGTTTTTT | CASSSGQGRGDEKLFF
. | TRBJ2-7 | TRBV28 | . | TGTGCCAGCAGCGAAGGAAGGCGACCCTACGAGCAGTACTTC | CASSEGRRPYEQYF
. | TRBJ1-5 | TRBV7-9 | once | TGTGCCAGCAGCTCCACTCGGGGCGGCGATCAGCCCCAGCATTTT | CASSSTRGGDQPQHF
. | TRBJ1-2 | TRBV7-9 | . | TGTACCAGCAGCTTAGCGGACAATGGCTACACCTTC | CTSSLADNGYTF
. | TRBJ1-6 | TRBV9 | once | TGTGCCAGCAGCGTGGGGACTTATAATTCACCCCTCCACTTT | CASSVGTYNSPLHF
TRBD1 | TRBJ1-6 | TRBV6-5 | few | TGTGCCAGCCGGGGACAGGGTTCCTCACCCCTCCACTTT | CASRGQGSSPLHF
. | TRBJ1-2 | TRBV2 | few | TGTGCCAGCAGTGTATCGGAGGCGCGGTATGGCTACACCTTC | CASSVSEARYGYTF
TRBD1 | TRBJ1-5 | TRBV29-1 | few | TGCAGCGTCTCCGGGACAGGCGGGCAGCCCCAGCATTTT | CSVSGTGGQPQHF
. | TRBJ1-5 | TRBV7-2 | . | TGTGCCAGCAGCTTAGAGGGAGGGGGCAATCAGCCCCAGCATTTT | CASSLEGGGNQPQHF
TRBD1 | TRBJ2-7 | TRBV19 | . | TGTGCCAGTAGTGGACAACAGGGGGCGCGGGACGAGCAGTACTTC | CASSGQQGARDEQYF
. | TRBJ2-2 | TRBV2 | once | TGTGCCAGCAGTGTGGAGCTGCCGAACACCGGGGAGCTGTTTTTT | CASSVELPNTGELFF
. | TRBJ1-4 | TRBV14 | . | TGTGCCAGCAGCCAAGGTTTAGGACTGAAGAATGAAAAACTGTTTTTT | CASSQGLGLKNEKLFF
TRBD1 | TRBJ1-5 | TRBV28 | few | TGTGCCAGCAGTCTACAGGGGGCAAATCAGCCCCAGCATTTT | CASSLQGANQPQHF
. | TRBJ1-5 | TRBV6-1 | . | TGTGCCAGCAGCGTTGGACAGCCGCTCAATCAGCCCCAGCATTTT | CASSVGQPLNQPQHF
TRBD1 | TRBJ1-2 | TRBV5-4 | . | TGTGCCAGCAGCAGGGAAACAGGGGACTATGGCTACACCTTC | CASSRETGDYGYTF
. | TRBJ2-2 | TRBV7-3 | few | TGTGCCAGCAGCCATGACTACTCGGGGACCGGGGAGCTGTTTTTT | CASSHDYSGTGELFF
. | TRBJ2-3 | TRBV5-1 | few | TGCGCCAGCAGCTTGGTAGCGGGCACAGATACGCAGTATTTT | CASSLVAGTDTQYF
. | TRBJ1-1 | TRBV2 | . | TGTGCCAGCAGTCGCAACACTGAAGCTTTCTTT | CASSRNTEAFF
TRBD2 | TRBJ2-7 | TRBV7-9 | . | TGTGCCAGCAGCTTAGCCCCCGGACTAGGGTCCGTATACGAGCAGTACTTC | CASSLAPGLGSVYEQYF
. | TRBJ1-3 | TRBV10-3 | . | TGTGCCACCGGAGCGAACTCTGGAAACACCATATATTTT | CATGANSGNTIYF